The TCR beta chain under discussion was sequenced for a study of blood T cell repertoires in COVID-19. For the study at large: Samples came from the United States, Italy and Spain, spanning acute and convalescent COVID-19. PBMCs, B-cell-depleted T cells, or T cells provided the cDNA or gDNA that made up the material.

Original methodology: By means of reference gene primer amplification, nucleated cell counts were estimated. Measured with immunoSEQ multiplex PCR; TCRdb has only the in-frame clones, and not every one. V and J calls and clone size are given by that table; D and trimming were obtained from the DNA. The table has roughly 180,000 clones, about 88% seen once. V lost 7 bases and J lost 4, with 12 bases in between. The V gene's germline CDR1 is KGHDR and CDR2 SFDVKD. The CDR3 has 14 amino acids. Input material: peripheral blood. The V call is TRBV24-1, the J call TRBJ1-4; possibly TRBD1 for D (5 bases). The clonotype was recovered from a woman between 25 and 40 years old with active or convalescent COVID-19. The CDR3 protein is CATSDPGLNEKLFF. For the CDR3, the DNA is TGTGCCACCAGCGATCCGGGACTTAATGAAAAACTGTTTTTT.